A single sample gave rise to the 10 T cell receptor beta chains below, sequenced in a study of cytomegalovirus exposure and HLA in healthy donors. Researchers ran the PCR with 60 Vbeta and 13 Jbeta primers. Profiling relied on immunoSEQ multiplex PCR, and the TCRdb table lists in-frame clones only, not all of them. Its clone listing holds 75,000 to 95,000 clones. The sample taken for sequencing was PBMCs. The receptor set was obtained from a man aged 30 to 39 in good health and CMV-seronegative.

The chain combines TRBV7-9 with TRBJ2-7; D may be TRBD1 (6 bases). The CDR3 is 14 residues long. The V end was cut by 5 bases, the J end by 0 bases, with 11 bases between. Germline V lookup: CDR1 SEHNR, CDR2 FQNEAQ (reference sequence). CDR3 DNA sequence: TGTGCCAGCAGCCGTCAGGGGTTCTCCTACGAGCAGTACTTC. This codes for CASSRQGFSYEQYF.

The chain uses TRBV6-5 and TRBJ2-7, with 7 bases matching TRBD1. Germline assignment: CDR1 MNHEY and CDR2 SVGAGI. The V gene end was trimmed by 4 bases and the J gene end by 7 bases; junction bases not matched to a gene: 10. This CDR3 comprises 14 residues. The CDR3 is CASSLFPRGSEQYF. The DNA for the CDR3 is TGTGCCAGCAGTTTGTTTCCCAGGGGGAGTGAGCAGTACTTC.

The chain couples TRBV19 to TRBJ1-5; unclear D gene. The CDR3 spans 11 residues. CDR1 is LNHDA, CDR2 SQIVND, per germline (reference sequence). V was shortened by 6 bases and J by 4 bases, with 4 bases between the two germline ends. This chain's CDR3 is CASSRNQPQHF. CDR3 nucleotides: TGTGCCAGTAGCAGGAATCAGCCCCAGCATTTT.

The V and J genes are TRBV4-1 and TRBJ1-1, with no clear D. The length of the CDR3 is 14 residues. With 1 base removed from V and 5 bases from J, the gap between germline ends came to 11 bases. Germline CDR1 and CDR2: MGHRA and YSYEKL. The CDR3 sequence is CASSQGLSGTEAFF. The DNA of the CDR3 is TGCGCCAGCAGCCAAGGGCTTTCGGGAACTGAAGCTTTCTTT.

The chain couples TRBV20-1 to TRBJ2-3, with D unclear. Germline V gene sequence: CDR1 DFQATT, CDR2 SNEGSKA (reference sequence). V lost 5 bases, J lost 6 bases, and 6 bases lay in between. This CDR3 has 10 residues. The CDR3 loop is CSAFGDTQYF. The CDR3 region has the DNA TGCAGTGCTTTCGGGGATACGCAGTATTTT.

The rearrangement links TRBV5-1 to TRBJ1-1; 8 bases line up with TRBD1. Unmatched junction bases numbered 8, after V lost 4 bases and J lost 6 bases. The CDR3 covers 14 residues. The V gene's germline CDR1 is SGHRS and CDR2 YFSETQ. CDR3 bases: TGCGCCAGCAGCCTACCAGGGGGCCGGGCTGAAGCTTTCTTT. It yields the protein CASSLPGGRAEAFF.

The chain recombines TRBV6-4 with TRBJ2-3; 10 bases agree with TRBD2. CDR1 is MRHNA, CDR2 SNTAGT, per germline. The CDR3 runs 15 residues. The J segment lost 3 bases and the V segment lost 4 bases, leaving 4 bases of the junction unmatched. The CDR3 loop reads CASSGVAGGTDTQYF. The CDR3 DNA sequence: TGTGCCAGCAGTGGGGTAGCGGGAGGAACAGATACGCAGTATTTT.

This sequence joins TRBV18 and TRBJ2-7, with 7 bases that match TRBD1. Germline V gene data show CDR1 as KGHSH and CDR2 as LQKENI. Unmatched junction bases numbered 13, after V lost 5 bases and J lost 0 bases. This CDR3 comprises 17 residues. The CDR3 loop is CASSSWVGQRNSYEQYF. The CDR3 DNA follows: TGTGCCAGCTCATCCTGGGTGGGACAGCGAAACTCCTACGAGCAGTACTTC.

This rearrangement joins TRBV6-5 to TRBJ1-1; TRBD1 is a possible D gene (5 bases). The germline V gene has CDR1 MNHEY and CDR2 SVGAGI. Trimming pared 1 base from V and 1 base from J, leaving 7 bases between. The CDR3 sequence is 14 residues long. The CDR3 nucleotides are TGTGCCAGCAGTTACTTAGGGGAGAACACTGAAGCTTTCTTT. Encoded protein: CASSYLGENTEAFF.

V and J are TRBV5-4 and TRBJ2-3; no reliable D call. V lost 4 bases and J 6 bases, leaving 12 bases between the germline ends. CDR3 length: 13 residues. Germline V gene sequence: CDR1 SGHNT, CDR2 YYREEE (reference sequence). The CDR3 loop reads CASSHPRRDTQYF. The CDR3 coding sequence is TGTGCCAGCAGCCATCCTCGTCGGGATACGCAGTATTTT.